This TCR beta chain appears in the sequencing data of a study of spatial heterogeneity in lung cancer. Each CDR3 protein gets one entry after TCRdb re-called the 5' RACE reads with MiXCR. In the table there are 15,000 to 20,000 distinct CDR3 sequences, around 6.2% of which are singletons. This clonotype was detected many times. Its antigen is still unknown. This beta chain turned up in a library designed for alpha chains; as an off-target read, its abundance says little. The time point: sample taken at primary tumor resection. Unsorted samples of tumor, nontumor lung or frozen PBMC had their whole RNA sequenced. General study findings and limits: Tallies of expanded TCRs, which were sorted into ubiquitous and regional groups, correlated with counts of ubiquitous and regional nonsynonymous mutations, respectively. The number of expanded tumor alpha and beta chains correlated with mutation number.

V was trimmed by 1 base and J by 5 bases, leaving 14 bases between them. The CDR3 runs 15 residues. From germline, CDR1 is SGHVS and CDR2 FQNEAQ. This rearrangement joins TRBV7-8 to TRBJ2-5; no firm D call. Material: lung tumor tissue, obtained at surgery. This clonotype originated in a male donor with early-stage non-small cell lung cancer. CDR3 coding DNA: TGTGCCAGCAGCTTAGACTCAGGCGTGAGGGAGACCCAGTACTTC. Translation gives CASSLDSGVRETQYF. The whole variable domain, remainder taken from reference TRBV7-8 and TRBJ2-5, is GAGVSQSPRYKVAKRGQDVALRCDPISGHVSLFWYQQALGQGPEFLTYFQNEAQLDKSGLPSDRFFAERPEGSVSTLKIQRTQQEDSAVYLCASSLDSGVRETQYFGPGTRLLVL.